The 14 T cell receptor beta chains listed next were all sequenced from one sample in a study of T cells in Graves' hyperthyroidism and ophthalmopathy. TCR beta CDR3 regions were amplified from RNA transcripts. An initial round of RT-PCR targeting the TCR CDR3 relied on the HTBI primer set. TCRdb reprocessed the multiplex PCR reads with MiXCR, giving one entry per CDR3 protein. The sample carries 280,000 or so distinct CDR3 sequences, about 25% recorded once. Material: blood. Source of these receptors: a man aged 35-49 years with Graves' hyperthyroidism that later progressed to Graves' ophthalmopathy.

Only a few counts were recorded for this clonotype. The rearrangement joins TRBV11-1 to TRBJ2-5, with 7 positions matching TRBD2. With V trimmed by 5 bases and J by 5 bases, 5 bases remained unmatched. This CDR3 region has 13 residues. CDR1 and CDR2 (germline): SGHAT, FQDESV (reference sequence). The CDR3 loop is CASSLGLDETQYF. The CDR3, as DNA: TGTGCCAGCAGCCTCGGACTAGACGAGACCCAGTACTTC.

The chain has TRBV13 and TRBJ1-1; D unresolved. From germline, CDR1 is PRHDT and CDR2 FYEKMQ (reference sequence). V was cut by 5 bases and J by 14 bases, with 12 bases left in between. This CDR3 has 10 residues. The CDR3 nucleotides are TGTGCCAGCAGCCCCGGGATGAGGTTCTTT. Translation: CASSPGMRFF.

This clonotype was found many times. V usage is TRBV29-1 and J usage is TRBJ1-2; D ambiguous. This CDR3 is 13 amino acids long. The germline gives CDR1 SQVTM, CDR2 ANQGSEA. V dropped 4 bases and J dropped 4 bases, with 13 bases sitting between them. The CDR3 protein is CSVGRTELYGYTF. The CDR3 DNA sequence: TGCAGCGTTGGGCGGACGGAACTCTATGGCTACACCTTC.

This clonotype was seen repeatedly, ten times or more. This rearrangement joins TRBV12-3 or TRBV12-4 to TRBJ2-2, with D perhaps TRBD1 (6 bases). CDR3 length: 13 amino acids. Trimming cost V 5 bases and J 4 bases, with 8 bases left between them. In DNA form, the CDR3 reads TGTGCCAGCAGTACAGGGCGCACCGGGGAGCTGTTTTTT. The encoded protein is CASSTGRTGELFF.

The chain recombines TRBV28 with TRBJ1-1; 8 positions match TRBD1. Looked up from germline, CDR1 is MDHEN and CDR2 is SYDVKM. Germline trimming cut 6 bases from V and 4 bases from J; bases unmatched to any gene: 10. The CDR3 is 15 amino acids. DNA of the CDR3: TGTGCCAGCAGAAAACAGGGGGATGGGGGCACTGAAGCTTTCTTT. Its translation is CASRKQGDGGTEAFF.

This clonotype was recorded at least ten times. The chain has TRBV7-9 and TRBJ1-2; a weak D match, TRBD1 (6 bases). CDR1 and CDR2 from the germline V gene are SEHNR and FQNEAQ (reference sequence). The CDR3 loop spans 16 amino acids. With 5 bases removed from V and 6 bases from J, the gap between germline ends came to 22 bases. Here the CDR3 reads CASSGELHRVGDGYTF. The CDR3 nucleotides read TGTGCCAGCAGCGGGGAACTACACAGGGTAGGCGATGGCTACACCTTC.

In this sample, this clonotype turned up many times. The rearrangement joins TRBV11-1 to TRBJ1-2, with 7 bases that match TRBD1. CDR1 is SGHAT and CDR2 is FQDESV in the germline V gene (reference sequence). The CDR3 covers 16 residues. V shed 5 bases and J 6 bases; nucleotides not matched to a gene: 15. CDR3 region: CASSNPGQPVWDGYTF. The CDR3 DNA reads as TGTGCCAGCAGCAACCCGGGACAGCCCGTCTGGGATGGCTACACCTTC.

This clonotype was recorded at least ten times. A read error may produce the germline difference seen at one junction end. The V call is TRBV20-1, the J call TRBJ2-7; 12 nucleotides match TRBD2. The germline V gene encodes CDR1 DFQATT and CDR2 SNEGSKA (reference sequence). The CDR3 runs to 16 residues. The CDR3 bases are TGCAGTGCTAGAGATACGGGACTAGCGGGTTTCGACGAGCAGTGCTTC. It translates to CSARDTGLAGFDEQCF.

This clonotype was seen many times. The V gene is TRBV18, the J gene TRBJ2-5; weak D call: TRBD1 (6 bases). The CDR3 totals 15 residues. The V gene's germline CDR1 is KGHSH and CDR2 LQKENI. Trimming stripped 3 bases from V and 2 bases from J, with 13 bases between. In nucleotides, the CDR3 is TGTGCCAGCTCACCGGGACAAGGCCAGCAAGAGACCCAGTACTTC. Translation: CASSPGQGQQETQYF.

The table lists this clonotype with many counts. The chain joins TRBV18 to TRBJ2-5, with 8 bases identical to TRBD2. Germline assignment: CDR1 KGHSH and CDR2 LQKENI. The CDR3 contains 16 residues. After removal of 3 bases from V and 5 bases from J, the junction contained 11 bases not matched to a gene. CDR3 loop: CASSPPAAGERETQYF. In nucleotides, the CDR3 is TGTGCCAGCTCACCCCCGGCAGCGGGAGAGAGGGAGACCCAGTACTTC. Full variable domain (remainder filled in from reference TRBV18 and TRBJ2-5): NAGVMQNPRHLVRRRGQEARLRCSPMKGHSHVYWYRQLPEEGLKFMVYLQKENIIDESGMPKERFSAEFPKEGPSILRIQQVVRGDSAAYFCASSPPAAGERETQYFGPGTRLLVL.

The table lists this clonotype with many counts. This chain uses TRBV19 with TRBJ2-2; 7 bases line up with TRBD1. This CDR3 is built from 17 residues. The V gene end was trimmed by 3 bases and the J gene end by 6 bases; junction bases not matched to a gene: 13. Germline values: CDR1 LNHDA, CDR2 SQIVND (reference sequence). CDR3 sequence reads: CASSMGRDRAWSGELFF. CDR3 nucleotide sequence: TGTGCCAGTAGTATGGGCCGAGACAGGGCCTGGTCCGGGGAGCTGTTTTTT.

This clonotype was recorded at least ten times. The V call is TRBV14, the J call TRBJ2-7; D possibly corresponds to TRBD1 (6 bases). Germline CDR1 SGHDN, CDR2 FVKESK. The CDR3 is 15 residues long. V was cut by 1 base and J by 2 bases, with 12 bases left in between. The CDR3 loop is CASSQATGYTYEQYF. The DNA of the CDR3 is TGTGCCAGCAGCCAAGCGACAGGTTACACCTACGAGCAGTACTTC. Complete variable domain (other parts from reference TRBV14 and TRBJ2-7): EAGVTQFPSHSVIEKGQTVTLRCDPISGHDNLYWYRRVMGKEIKFLLHFVKESKQDESGMPNNRFLAERTGGTYSTLKVQPAELEDSGVYFCASSQATGYTYEQYFGPGTRLTVT.

This clonotype was seen ten or more times. The chain recombines TRBV5-1 with TRBJ2-7; perhaps TRBD2 as D (6 bases). Germline CDR1 is SGHRS and CDR2 is YFSETQ. V was pared by 7 bases and J by 4 bases, with 15 bases between. CDR3 size: 13 residues. CDR3: CASSEGPLYEQYF. The CDR3, as DNA: TGCGCCAGCTCGGAGGGTCCTTTGTACGAGCAGTACTTC.

This chain uses TRBV12-3 or TRBV12-4 with TRBJ2-7; D remains unclear. The CDR3 totals 14 residues. V lost 6 bases and J 3 bases, leaving 15 bases between the germline ends. The CDR3: CASRGDLRSYEQYF. For the CDR3, the DNA is TGTGCCAGCAGGGGCGATCTGAGAAGCTACGAGCAGTACTTC.